The 29 T cell receptor beta chains below all came from one sample that was sequenced in a study of blood T cell repertoires in COVID-19. Only in-frame clones appear in the TCRdb table, and some are missing; sequencing was by immunoSEQ multiplex PCR. Of over 150,000 clones listed, around 79% were seen once; the top ten hold 15% to 20%. The source material was PBMCs or T cells enriched from blood (not recorded which). The source of these receptors is a woman between 65 and 79 years old in a cohort exposed to, infected with or recovered from COVID-19 (not recorded which).

There are a few counts of this clone. J is TRBJ1-3 and V is TRBV28, with a weak D call TRBD1 (5 bases). The CDR3 spans 14 residues. Per the germline V gene, CDR1 is MDHEN and CDR2 is SYDVKM. Trimming removed 1 base from V and 5 bases from J, with 9 bases in between. This CDR3 is CASSLSGGRNTIYF. Written as DNA, the CDR3 is TGTGCCAGCAGTTTATCGGGGGGAAGAAACACCATATATTTT.

This rearrangement joins TRBV28 to TRBJ2-1; TRBD2 matches 10 bases. The CDR3 contains 17 residues. V lost 3 bases, J lost 5 bases, and 10 bases stayed unmatched. The germline CDR1 and CDR2 sequences are MDHEN and SYDVKM. CDR3 region: CASSFASGRAKNNEQFF. CDR3 sequence (DNA): TGTGCCAGCAGTTTTGCCAGCGGGAGGGCGAAGAACAATGAGCAGTTCTTC. The complete variable domain, with remaining parts taken from reference TRBV28 and TRBJ2-1, reads DVKVTQSSRYLVKRTGEKVFLECVQDMDHENMFWYRQDPGLGLRLIYFSYDVKMKEKGDIPEGYSVSREKKERFSLILESASTNQTSMYLCASSFASGRAKNNEQFFGPGTRLTVL.

The table lists this clone with a few counts. The V and J genes are TRBV19 and TRBJ1-4; 7 bases line up with TRBD1. The CDR3 consists of 15 residues. V trimming: 3 bases; J trimming: 8 bases; junction bases outside the gene matches: 9. CDR1 is LNHDA, CDR2 SQIVND, per germline (reference sequence). The CDR3, as DNA: TGTGCCAGTAGTATGCGACAGGGTCGGGGCGAAAAACTGTTTTTT. Residues: CASSMRQGRGEKLFF.

This sequence joins TRBV7-9 and TRBJ2-1; 13 bases map to TRBD2. Germline V CDR1 and CDR2: SEHNR, FQNEAQ (reference sequence). J lost 7 bases, V lost 3 bases, and 3 bases had no gene match. This CDR3 is 15 amino acids long. The CDR3 loop is CASSFRTSGRNEQFF. The CDR3 DNA sequence: TGTGCCAGCAGCTTCCGGACTAGCGGGAGAAATGAGCAGTTCTTC.

Only a few counts were recorded for this clone. The V and J genes are TRBV28 and TRBJ1-3; TRBD1 matches 7 bases. Per the germline V gene, CDR1 is MDHEN and CDR2 is SYDVKM. V trimming: 5 bases; J trimming: 4 bases; junction bases outside the gene matches: 17. The CDR3 is 18 residues long. The CDR3 loop is CASSPGRATGRKGNTIYF. The DNA for the CDR3 is TGTGCCAGCAGTCCCGGCCGTGCGACAGGGAGGAAAGGAAACACCATATATTTT.

The V gene is TRBV18, the J gene TRBJ2-2, with D maybe TRBD1 (6 bases). The CDR3 covers 17 residues. Germline V CDR1 and CDR2: KGHSH, LQKENI. The ends were cut back, 4 bases at V and 5 bases at J, with 20 bases in the middle. CDR3 in DNA: TGTGCCAGCTCACACTACAGGGATGGGCTAGAGACCGGGGAGCTGTTTTTT. As protein: CASSHYRDGLETGELFF.

V is TRBV7-3 and J is TRBJ2-1; 7 bases match TRBD2. Germline-derived CDR1 and CDR2 are SGHTA and FQGTGA. The ends lost 5 bases at V and 6 bases at J; junction bases unmatched: 10. CDR3 size: 15 residues. The CDR3 loop reads CASSPGLVPANEQFF. CDR3 nucleotide sequence: TGTGCCAGCAGCCCCGGACTAGTGCCCGCCAATGAGCAGTTCTTC.

This clone has a handful of counts. This CDR3 is also generated by other DNA sequences in the sample. This chain joins TRBV5-1 and TRBJ1-4; 7 nucleotides agree with TRBD1. Germline V gene lookup returns CDR1 SGHRS and CDR2 YFSETQ. The CDR3 spans 15 residues. The V segment lost 4 bases and the J segment 3 bases; nucleotides outside the gene matches: 6. CDR3 loop: CASSRTGTANEKLFF. Here the CDR3 DNA reads TGCGCCAGCAGCCGTACCGGGACAGCTAATGAAAAACTGTTTTTT. The full variable domain, in which reference TRBV5-1 and TRBJ1-4 provide the parts outside the CDR3, is KAGVTQTPRYLIKTRGQQVTLSCSPISGHRSVSWYQQTPGQGLQFLFEYFSETQRNKGNFPGRFSGRQFSNSRSEMNVSTLELGDSALYLCASSRTGTANEKLFFGSGTQLSVL.

V is TRBV3-1 (or the pseudogene TRBV3-2) and J is TRBJ1-5; no clear D. V was clipped by 4 bases and J by 1 base, with 11 bases between them. CDR1 is LGHDT and CDR2 is YNNKEL in the germline V gene (reference sequence). The length of the CDR3 is 15 residues. CDR3 region: CASSPGQASNQPQHF. The CDR3 nucleotides are TGTGCCAGCAGCCCCGGCCAAGCGAGCAATCAGCCCCAGCATTTT.

The rearrangement uses TRBV7-6 and TRBJ1-4; D is uncertain. CDR3 length equals 13 residues. Germline CDR1 and CDR2: SGHVS and FNYEAQ. V gave up 3 bases and J gave up 14 bases, with 16 bases separating them. In DNA form, the CDR3 reads TGTGCCAGCAGCTTGGTACTAGGAGAACGCCTGTTTTTT. Residues: CASSLVLGERLFF.

V and J are TRBV28 and TRBJ2-7; 7 bases align to TRBD2. CDR1 MDHEN and CDR2 SYDVKM come from the germline V gene. The trim removed 5 bases at V and 2 bases at J, leaving 9 bases unmatched. The CDR3 is 15 residues long. The CDR3 here is CASSITGTTAYEQYF. The CDR3 DNA sequence: TGTGCCAGCAGTATAACCGGGACTACCGCCTACGAGCAGTACTTC.

V is TRBV28 and J is TRBJ1-1; 7 nucleotides agree with TRBD1. Looked up from germline, CDR1 is MDHEN and CDR2 is SYDVKM. The ends lost 2 bases at V and 11 bases at J; junction bases unmatched: 8. The CDR3 totals 13 residues. The CDR3 is CASSLRQTGRAFF. CDR3 coding DNA: TGTGCCAGCAGTTTACGACAGACAGGGCGGGCTTTCTTT.

The chain is built from TRBV5-6 and TRBJ2-5; a weak D match, TRBD2 (6 bases). V was clipped by 0 bases and J by 1 base, with 10 bases between them. Germline V gives CDR1 SGHDT, CDR2 YYEEEE. The CDR3 is 15 amino acids. CDR3 nucleotides: TGTGCCAGCAGCTTGGGGCTAGCGTCCCAAGAGACCCAGTACTTC. Translating it yields CASSLGLASQETQYF.

The CDR3 DNA follows: TGTGCCAGCAGCGTAGATCCAGGGTGGGGAAACACTGAAGCTTTCTTT. Translating it yields CASSVDPGWGNTEAFF. The rearrangement links TRBV9 to TRBJ1-1; TRBD1 might be the D (5 bases). CDR1 and CDR2 (germline): SGDLS, YYNGEE. The length of the CDR3 is 16 residues. V was shortened by 0 bases and J by 2 bases, with 14 bases between the two germline ends.

The V gene is TRBV9, the J gene TRBJ1-2, with 7 bases matching TRBD1. J lost 0 bases, V lost 0 bases, and 2 bases had no gene match. This CDR3 comprises 15 residues. Germline V CDR1 and CDR2: SGDLS, YYNGEE. The CDR3 coding sequence is TGTGCCAGCAGCGTAGGACAGGGTACTAACTATGGCTACACCTTC. Translated: CASSVGQGTNYGYTF.

This clone was observed a single time. The chain employs TRBV18 and TRBJ2-1, with 9 bases identical to TRBD1. Germline V CDR1 and CDR2: KGHSH, LQKENI. The CDR3 is 14 amino acids. After removal of 10 bases from V and 5 bases from J, the junction contained 9 bases not matched to a gene. CDR3 region: CATAPGQGHNEQFF. The CDR3 DNA reads as TGTGCCACCGCACCGGGACAGGGACACAATGAGCAGTTCTTC.

The rearrangement joins TRBV4-1 to TRBJ2-7, with TRBD1 identical over 10 bases. The CDR3 has 15 amino acids. Germline V lookup: CDR1 MGHRA, CDR2 YSYEKL. V shed 5 bases and J 2 bases; nucleotides not matched to a gene: 6. CDR3: CASSSRDRGPYEQYF. CDR3 coding DNA: TGCGCCAGCAGCAGCCGGGACAGGGGTCCCTACGAGCAGTACTTC.

V gene TRBV18 combines with J gene TRBJ2-1, with 8 nucleotides matching TRBD2. CDR3 length: 15 residues. Unmatched junction bases numbered 7, after V lost 1 base and J lost 8 bases. The germline V gene has CDR1 KGHSH and CDR2 LQKENI. In DNA, the CDR3 is TGTGCCAGCTCACCACGCGCGGGAGGAACCGATGAGCAGTTCTTC. It is translated as CASSPRAGGTDEQFF.

V is TRBV19 and J is TRBJ2-1; D is ambiguous. The V end lost 5 bases, the J end lost 6 bases, and 5 bases lay between the germline ends. The CDR3 sequence is 11 residues long. The germline V gene has CDR1 LNHDA and CDR2 SQIVND (reference sequence). The CDR3 reads CASSEINEQFF. The DNA for the CDR3 is TGTGCCAGTAGTGAGATCAATGAGCAGTTCTTC.

The V call is TRBV18, the J call TRBJ2-7; 8 positions match TRBD2. This CDR3 has 14 residues. The V and J ends lost 4 bases and 6 bases, in that order; junction bases with no gene match: 8. Looked up from germline, CDR1 is KGHSH and CDR2 is LQKENI. CDR3 sequence: CASSRGLVPSEQYF. CDR3 sequence (DNA): TGTGCCAGCTCACGGGGACTAGTTCCCAGCGAGCAGTACTTC.

The chain combines TRBV3-1 (or the pseudogene TRBV3-2) with TRBJ2-3, with 7 bases that match TRBD2. From germline, CDR1 is LGHDT and CDR2 YNNKEL (reference sequence). J lost 5 bases, V lost 2 bases, and 7 bases had no gene match. The CDR3 length is 15 residues. As DNA, the CDR3 is TGTGCCAGCAGCCAATGGGACTACTCCCGAGATACGCAGTATTTT. Residues: CASSQWDYSRDTQYF.

This clone was seen a few times. The CDR3 sequence: CASSSLSHVNTEAFF. The CDR3 DNA follows: TGTGCCAGCAGTTCCCTATCCCATGTGAACACTGAAGCTTTCTTT. V is TRBV28 and J is TRBJ1-1; D is ambiguous. Trimming left V 4 bases short and J 0 bases short, with 12 bases between. This CDR3 contains 15 residues. Germline V gene lookup returns CDR1 MDHEN and CDR2 SYDVKM.

This clone was detected once. The chain couples TRBV10-1 to TRBJ1-1, with D unresolved. CDR3 length: 13 residues. With 5 bases removed from V and 1 base from J, the gap between germline ends came to 8 bases. Germline values: CDR1 WNHNN, CDR2 SYGVQD (reference sequence). The CDR3 DNA reads TGCGCCAGCAGTCGGGGTGGGAACACTGAAGCTTTCTTT. As protein: CASSRGGNTEAFF.

The chain recombines TRBV6-2 or TRBV6-3 with TRBJ2-3; 8 nucleotides agree with TRBD1. The length of the CDR3 is 15 residues. Looked up from germline, CDR1 is MNHEY and CDR2 is SVGEGT. The junction had 8 bases not matched to a gene; V was cut back by 5 bases and J by 4 bases. CDR3 sequence (DNA): TGTGCCAGCAGTACCCGACAGGGGACGGCAGATACGCAGTATTTT. It translates to CASSTRQGTADTQYF.

This chain links TRBV20-1 with TRBJ1-4; no definite D call. In germline, CDR1 is DFQATT, CDR2 SNEGSKA (reference sequence). The CDR3 extends over 11 amino acids. V was clipped by 7 bases and J by 8 bases, with 11 bases between them. The CDR3 region is CSVSLREKLFF. CDR3 bases: TGCAGTGTGTCTTTGCGCGAAAAACTGTTTTTT.

The V and J genes are TRBV7-8 and TRBJ2-7; 15 nucleotides match TRBD2. Germline loops: CDR1 SGHVS, CDR2 FQNEAQ. The CDR3 extends over 18 amino acids. With V trimmed by 4 bases and J by 2 bases, 9 bases remained unmatched. This CDR3 reads CASSSLGTSGRLTYEQYF. The CDR3 bases are TGTGCCAGCAGCTCTTTGGGGACTAGCGGGAGGCTTACCTACGAGCAGTACTTC.

In this sample, this clone turned up once. V is TRBV3-1 (or the pseudogene TRBV3-2) and J is TRBJ1-3; D remains unclear. The CDR3 has 14 residues. V was shortened by 7 bases and J by 0 bases, with 10 bases between the two germline ends. Germline CDR1 and CDR2: LGHDT and YNNKEL (reference sequence). In DNA form, the CDR3 reads TGTGCCAGCAAGTCACGGAGCTCTGGAAACACCATATATTTT. Encoded protein: CASKSRSSGNTIYF.

The V call is TRBV7-3, the J call TRBJ1-2, with 8 bases fitting TRBD1. Trimming took 0 bases from V and 8 from J; bases not matched to a gene: 5. CDR1 and CDR2 (germline): SGHTA, FQGTGA. The length of the CDR3 is 14 residues. As DNA, the CDR3 is TGTGCCAGCAGCTTAACCGGACAGGGTGACGGCTACACCTTC. It is translated as CASSLTGQGDGYTF.

This clone was counted between two and nine times. The rearrangement uses TRBV3-1 (or the pseudogene TRBV3-2) and TRBJ2-7; D gene unclear. Trimming removed 4 bases from V and 3 bases from J, with 10 bases in between. This CDR3 region has 13 residues. Germline V gene lookup returns CDR1 LGHDT and CDR2 YNNKEL (reference sequence). CDR3 residues: CASSPSTDYEQYF. The CDR3 DNA reads as TGTGCCAGCAGCCCGTCGACTGACTACGAGCAGTACTTC.